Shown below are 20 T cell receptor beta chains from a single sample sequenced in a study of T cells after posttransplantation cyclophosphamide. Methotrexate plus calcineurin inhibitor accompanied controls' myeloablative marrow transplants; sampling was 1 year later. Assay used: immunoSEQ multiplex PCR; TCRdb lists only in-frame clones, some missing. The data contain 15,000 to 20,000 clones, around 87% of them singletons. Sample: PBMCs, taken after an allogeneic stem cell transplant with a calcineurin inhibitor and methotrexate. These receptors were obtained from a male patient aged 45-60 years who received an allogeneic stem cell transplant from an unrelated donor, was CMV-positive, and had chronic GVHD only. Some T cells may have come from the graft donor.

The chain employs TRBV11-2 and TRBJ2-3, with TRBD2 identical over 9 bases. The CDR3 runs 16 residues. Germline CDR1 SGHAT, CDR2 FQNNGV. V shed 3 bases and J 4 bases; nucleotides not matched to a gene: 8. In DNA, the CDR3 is TGTGCCAGCAGCTTTGGTGGCGGGGGGGCCCCAGATACGCAGTATTTT. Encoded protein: CASSFGGGGAPDTQYF.

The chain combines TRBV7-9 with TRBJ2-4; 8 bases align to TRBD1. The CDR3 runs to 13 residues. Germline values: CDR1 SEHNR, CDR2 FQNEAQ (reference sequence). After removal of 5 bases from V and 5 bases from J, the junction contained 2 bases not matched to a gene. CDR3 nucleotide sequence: TGTGCCAGCAGCATGACAGGGGAAAACATTCAGTACTTC. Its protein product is CASSMTGENIQYF.

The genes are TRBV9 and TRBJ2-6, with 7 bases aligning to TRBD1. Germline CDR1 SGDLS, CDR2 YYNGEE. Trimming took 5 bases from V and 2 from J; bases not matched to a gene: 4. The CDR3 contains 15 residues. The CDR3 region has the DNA TGTGCCAGCAGGAGTACAGGGGCTGGGGCCAACGTCCTGACTTTC. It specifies CASRSTGAGANVLTF. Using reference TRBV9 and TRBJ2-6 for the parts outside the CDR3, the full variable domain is DSGVTQTPKHLITATGQRVTLRCSPRSGDLSVYWYQQSLDQGLQFLIQYYNGEERAKGNILERFSAQQFPDLHSELNLSSLELGDSALYFCASRSTGAGANVLTFGAGSRLTVL.

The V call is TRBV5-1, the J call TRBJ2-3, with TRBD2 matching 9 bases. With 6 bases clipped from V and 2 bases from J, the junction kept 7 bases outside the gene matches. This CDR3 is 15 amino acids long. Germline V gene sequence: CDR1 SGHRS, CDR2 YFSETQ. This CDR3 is CASTIAGEPTDTQYF. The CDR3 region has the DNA TGCGCCAGCACCATAGCGGGAGAGCCCACAGATACGCAGTATTTT. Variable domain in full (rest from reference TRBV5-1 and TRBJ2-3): KAGVTQTPRYLIKTRGQQVTLSCSPISGHRSVSWYQQTPGQGLQFLFEYFSETQRNKGNFPGRFSGRQFSNSRSEMNVSTLELGDSALYLCASTIAGEPTDTQYFGPGTRLTVL.

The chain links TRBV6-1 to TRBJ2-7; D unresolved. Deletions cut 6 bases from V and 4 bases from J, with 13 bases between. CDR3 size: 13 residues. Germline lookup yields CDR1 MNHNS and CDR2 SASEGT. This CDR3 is CASSLLTSYEQYF. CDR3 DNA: TGTGCCAGCAGCCTTCTTACGAGTTACGAGCAGTACTTC.

The CDR3 region has the DNA TGTGCCAGCAGCTTAGGAGGCAGGGCGGAAGGCTACACCTTC. This encodes CASSLGGRAEGYTF. V is TRBV7-9 and J is TRBJ1-2, with D possibly TRBD1 on 5 matching bases. This CDR3 contains 14 residues. Trimming stripped 1 base from V and 8 bases from J, with 14 bases between. Germline lookup yields CDR1 SEHNR and CDR2 FQNEAQ (reference sequence).

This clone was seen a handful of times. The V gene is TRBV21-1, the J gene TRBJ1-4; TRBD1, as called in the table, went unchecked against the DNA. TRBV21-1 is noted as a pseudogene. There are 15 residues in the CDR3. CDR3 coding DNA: TGTGCCAGCAGCAAAGGGGACAGGGGTGTTGAAAAACTGTTTTTT. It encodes CASSKGDRGVEKLFF.

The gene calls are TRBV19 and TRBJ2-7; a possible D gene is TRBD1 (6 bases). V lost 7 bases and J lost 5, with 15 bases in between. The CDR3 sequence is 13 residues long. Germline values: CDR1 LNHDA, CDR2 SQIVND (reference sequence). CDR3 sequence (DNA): TGTGCCAGTACGCGCGGTGAGGGGGACGAGCAGTACTTC. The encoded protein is CASTRGEGDEQYF.

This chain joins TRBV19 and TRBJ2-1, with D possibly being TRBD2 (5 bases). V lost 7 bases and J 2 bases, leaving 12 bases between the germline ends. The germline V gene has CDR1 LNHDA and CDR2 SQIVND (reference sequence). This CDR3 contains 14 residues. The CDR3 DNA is TGTGCCAGTACGGAGGCGGGCACCTACAATGAGCAGTTCTTC. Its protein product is CASTEAGTYNEQFF. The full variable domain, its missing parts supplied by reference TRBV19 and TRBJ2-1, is DGGITQSPKYLFRKEGQNVTLSCEQNLNHDAMYWYRQDPGQGLRLIYYSQIVNDFQKGDIAEGYSVSREKKESFPLTVTSAQKNPTAFYLCASTEAGTYNEQFFGPGTRLTVL.

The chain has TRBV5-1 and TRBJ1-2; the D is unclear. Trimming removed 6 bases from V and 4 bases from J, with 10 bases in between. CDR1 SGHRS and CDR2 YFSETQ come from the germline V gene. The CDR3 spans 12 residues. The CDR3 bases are TGCGCCAGCACTGAAGGAGGCTATGGCTACACCTTC. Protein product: CASTEGGYGYTF.

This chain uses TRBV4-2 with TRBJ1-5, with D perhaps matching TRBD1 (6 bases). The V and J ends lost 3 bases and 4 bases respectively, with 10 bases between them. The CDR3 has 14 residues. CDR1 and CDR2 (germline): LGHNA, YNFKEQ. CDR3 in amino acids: CASSQGAGNQPQHF. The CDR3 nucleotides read TGTGCCAGCAGCCAGGGGGCCGGAAATCAGCCCCAGCATTTT.

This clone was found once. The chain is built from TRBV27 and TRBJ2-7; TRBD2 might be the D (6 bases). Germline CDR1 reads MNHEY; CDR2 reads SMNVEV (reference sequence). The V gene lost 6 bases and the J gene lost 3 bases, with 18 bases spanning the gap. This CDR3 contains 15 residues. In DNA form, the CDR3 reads TGTGCCAGCAGCCCGGCTAGCGACATGCTCTACGAGCAGTACTTC. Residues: CASSPASDMLYEQYF.

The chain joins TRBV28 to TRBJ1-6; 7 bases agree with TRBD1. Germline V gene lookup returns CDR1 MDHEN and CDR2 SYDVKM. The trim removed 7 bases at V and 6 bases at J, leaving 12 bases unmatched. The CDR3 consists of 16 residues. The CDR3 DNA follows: TGTGCCAGCAAGAGTCCCGAGACAGGGATTAATTCACCCCTCCACTTT. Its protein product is CASKSPETGINSPLHF. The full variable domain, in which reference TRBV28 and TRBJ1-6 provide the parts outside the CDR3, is DVKVTQSSRYLVKRTGEKVFLECVQDMDHENMFWYRQDPGLGLRLIYFSYDVKMKEKGDIPEGYSVSREKKERFSLILESASTNQTSMYLCASKSPETGINSPLHFGNGTRLTVT.

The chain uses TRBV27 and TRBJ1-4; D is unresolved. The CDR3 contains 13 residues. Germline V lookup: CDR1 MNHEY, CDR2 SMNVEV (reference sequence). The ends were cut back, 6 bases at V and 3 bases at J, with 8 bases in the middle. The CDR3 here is CASSGVANEKLFF. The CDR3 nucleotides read TGTGCCAGCAGCGGTGTGGCTAATGAAAAACTGTTTTTT.

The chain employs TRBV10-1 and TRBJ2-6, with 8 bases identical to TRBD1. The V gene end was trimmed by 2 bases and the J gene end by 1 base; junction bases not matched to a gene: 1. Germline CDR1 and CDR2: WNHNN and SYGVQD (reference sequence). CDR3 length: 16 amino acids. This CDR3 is CASSEGQGSGANVLTF. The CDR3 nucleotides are TGCGCCAGCAGTGAGGGACAGGGTTCTGGGGCCAACGTCCTGACTTTC.

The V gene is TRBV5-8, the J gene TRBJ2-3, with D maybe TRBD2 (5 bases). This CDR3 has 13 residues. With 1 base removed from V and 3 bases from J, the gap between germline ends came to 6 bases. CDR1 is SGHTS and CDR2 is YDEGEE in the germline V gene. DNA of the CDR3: TGTGCCAGCAGCTTGATAGCGACAGATACGCAGTATTTT. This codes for CASSLIATDTQYF. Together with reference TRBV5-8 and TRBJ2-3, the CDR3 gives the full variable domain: EAGVTQSPTHLIKTRGQQATLRCSPISGHTSVYWYQQALGLGLQFLLWYDEGEERNRGNFPPRFSGRQFPNYSSELNVNALELEDSALYLCASSLIATDTQYFGPGTRLTVL.

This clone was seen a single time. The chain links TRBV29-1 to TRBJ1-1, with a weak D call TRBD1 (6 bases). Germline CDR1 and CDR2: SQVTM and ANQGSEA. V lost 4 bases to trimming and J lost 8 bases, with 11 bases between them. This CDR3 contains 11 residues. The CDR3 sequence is CSVGAGQEAFF. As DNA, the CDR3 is TGCAGCGTTGGGGCAGGACAGGAAGCTTTCTTT.

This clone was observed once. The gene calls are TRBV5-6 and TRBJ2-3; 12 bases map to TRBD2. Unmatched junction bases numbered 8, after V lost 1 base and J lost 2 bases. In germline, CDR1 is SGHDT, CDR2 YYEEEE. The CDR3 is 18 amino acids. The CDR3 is CASSLWSGLAGPTDTQYF. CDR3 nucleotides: TGTGCCAGCAGCTTGTGGAGCGGACTAGCGGGGCCCACAGATACGCAGTATTTT.

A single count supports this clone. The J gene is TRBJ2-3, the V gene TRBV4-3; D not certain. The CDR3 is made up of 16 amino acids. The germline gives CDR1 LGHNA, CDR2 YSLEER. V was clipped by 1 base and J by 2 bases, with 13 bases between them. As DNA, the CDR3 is TGCGCCAGCAGCCAAGTTCTCGGCGGTCTCACAGATACGCAGTATTTT. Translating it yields CASSQVLGGLTDTQYF.

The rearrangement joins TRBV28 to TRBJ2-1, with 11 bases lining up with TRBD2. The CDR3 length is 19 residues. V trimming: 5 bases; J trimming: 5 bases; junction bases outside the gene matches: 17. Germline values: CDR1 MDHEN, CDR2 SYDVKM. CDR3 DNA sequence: TGTGCCAGCAGTAAACCAGGGTTGAGGTCTAGCGGGAGGAACAATGAGCAGTTCTTC. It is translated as CASSKPGLRSSGRNNEQFF.